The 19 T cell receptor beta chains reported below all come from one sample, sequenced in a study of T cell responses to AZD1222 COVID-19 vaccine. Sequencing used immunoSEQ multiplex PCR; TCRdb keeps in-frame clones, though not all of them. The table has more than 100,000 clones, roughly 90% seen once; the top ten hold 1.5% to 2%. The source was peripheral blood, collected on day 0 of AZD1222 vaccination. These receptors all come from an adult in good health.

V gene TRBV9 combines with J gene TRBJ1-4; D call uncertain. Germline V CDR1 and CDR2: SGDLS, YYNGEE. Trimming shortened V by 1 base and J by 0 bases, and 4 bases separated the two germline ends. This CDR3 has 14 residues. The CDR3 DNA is TGTGCCAGCAGCGTACTGGCAACTAATGAAAAACTGTTTTTT. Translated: CASSVLATNEKLFF.

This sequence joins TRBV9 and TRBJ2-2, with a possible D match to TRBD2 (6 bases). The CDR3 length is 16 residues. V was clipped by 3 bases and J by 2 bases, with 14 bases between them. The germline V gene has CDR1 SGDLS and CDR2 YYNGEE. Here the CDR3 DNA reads TGTGCCAGCAGCGGGGCGGGGAAACTTAACACCGGGGAGCTGTTTTTT. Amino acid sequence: CASSGAGKLNTGELFF.

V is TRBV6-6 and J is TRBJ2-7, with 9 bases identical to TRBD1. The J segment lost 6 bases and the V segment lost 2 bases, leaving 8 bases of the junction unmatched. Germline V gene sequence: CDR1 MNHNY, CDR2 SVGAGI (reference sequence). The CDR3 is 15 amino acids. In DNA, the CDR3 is TGTGCCAGCAGTTACGGCCGGGACAGGGAGGCCGAGCAGTACTTC. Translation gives CASSYGRDREAEQYF.

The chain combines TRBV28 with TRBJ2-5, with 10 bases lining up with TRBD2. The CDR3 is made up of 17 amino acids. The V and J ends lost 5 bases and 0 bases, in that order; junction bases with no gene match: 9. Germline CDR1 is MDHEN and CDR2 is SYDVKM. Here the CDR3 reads CASSGLAGDLYQETQYF. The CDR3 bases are TGTGCCAGCAGTGGGCTAGCGGGAGATCTTTACCAAGAGACCCAGTACTTC.

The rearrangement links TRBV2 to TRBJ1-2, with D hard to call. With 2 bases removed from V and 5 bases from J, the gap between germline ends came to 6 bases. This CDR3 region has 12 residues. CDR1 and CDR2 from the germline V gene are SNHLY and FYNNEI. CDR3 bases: TGTGCCAGCAGTGAAAGTCCTTATGGCTACACCTTC. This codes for CASSESPYGYTF.

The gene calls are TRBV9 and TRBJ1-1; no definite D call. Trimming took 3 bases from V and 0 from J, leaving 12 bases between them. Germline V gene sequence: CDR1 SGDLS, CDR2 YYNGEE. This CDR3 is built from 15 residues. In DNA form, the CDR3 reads TGTGCCAGCAGCGAACAAGTAGGCATGAACACTGAAGCTTTCTTT. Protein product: CASSEQVGMNTEAFF. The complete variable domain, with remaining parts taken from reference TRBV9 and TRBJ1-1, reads DSGVTQTPKHLITATGQRVTLRCSPRSGDLSVYWYQQSLDQGLQFLIQYYNGEERAKGNILERFSAQQFPDLHSELNLSSLELGDSALYFCASSEQVGMNTEAFFGQGTRLTVV.

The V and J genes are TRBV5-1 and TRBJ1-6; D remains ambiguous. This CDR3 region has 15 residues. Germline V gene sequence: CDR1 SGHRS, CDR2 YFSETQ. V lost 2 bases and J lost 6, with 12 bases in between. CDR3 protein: CASSFEGSSNSPLHF. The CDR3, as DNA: TGCGCCAGCAGCTTCGAAGGAAGCAGTAATTCACCCCTCCACTTT.

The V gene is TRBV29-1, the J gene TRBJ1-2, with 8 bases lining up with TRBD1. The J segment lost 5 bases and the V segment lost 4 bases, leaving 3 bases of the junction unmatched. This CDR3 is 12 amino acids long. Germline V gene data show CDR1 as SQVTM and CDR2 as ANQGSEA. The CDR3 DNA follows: TGCAGCGTTGTAGGACAGGGATATGGCTACACCTTC. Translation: CSVVGQGYGYTF. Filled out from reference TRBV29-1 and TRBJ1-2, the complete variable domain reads SAVISQKPSRDICQRGTSLTIQCQVDSQVTMMFWYRQQPGQSLTLIATANQGSEATYESGFVIDKFPISRPNLTFSTLTVSNMSPEDSSIYLCSVVGQGYGYTFGSGTRLTVV.

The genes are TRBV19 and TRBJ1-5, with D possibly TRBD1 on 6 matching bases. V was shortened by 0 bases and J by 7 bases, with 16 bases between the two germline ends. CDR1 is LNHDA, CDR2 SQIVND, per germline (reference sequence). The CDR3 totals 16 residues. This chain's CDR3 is CASSIDRNRVSQPQHF. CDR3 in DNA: TGTGCCAGTAGTATAGATCGCAACAGGGTGAGCCAGCCCCAGCATTTT.

CDR3 sequence: CASSDDMSSYNEQFF. CDR3 nucleotide sequence: TGTGCCAGCAGTGACGACATGAGCTCCTACAATGAGCAGTTCTTC. The chain recombines TRBV6-4 with TRBJ2-1; D gene ambiguous. Trimming shortened V by 2 bases and J by 0 bases, and 8 bases separated the two germline ends. In germline, CDR1 is MRHNA, CDR2 SNTAGT. The CDR3 loop spans 15 amino acids.

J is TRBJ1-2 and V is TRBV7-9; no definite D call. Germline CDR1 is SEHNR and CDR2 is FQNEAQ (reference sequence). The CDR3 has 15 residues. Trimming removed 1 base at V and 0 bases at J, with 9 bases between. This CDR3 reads CASSLDHGTNYGYTF. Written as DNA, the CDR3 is TGTGCCAGCAGCTTAGACCACGGAACTAACTATGGCTACACCTTC.

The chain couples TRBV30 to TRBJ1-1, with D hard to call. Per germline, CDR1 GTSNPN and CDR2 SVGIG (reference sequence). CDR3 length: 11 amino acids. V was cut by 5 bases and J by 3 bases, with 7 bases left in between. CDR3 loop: CAWGEDTEAFF. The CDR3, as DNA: TGTGCCTGGGGTGAGGACACTGAAGCTTTCTTT.

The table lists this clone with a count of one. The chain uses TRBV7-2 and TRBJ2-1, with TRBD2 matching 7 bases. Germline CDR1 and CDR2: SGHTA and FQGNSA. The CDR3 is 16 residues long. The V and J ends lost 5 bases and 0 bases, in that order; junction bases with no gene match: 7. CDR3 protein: CASSPRTRSSYNEQFF. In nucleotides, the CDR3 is TGTGCCAGCAGCCCAAGGACTAGGAGCTCCTACAATGAGCAGTTCTTC.

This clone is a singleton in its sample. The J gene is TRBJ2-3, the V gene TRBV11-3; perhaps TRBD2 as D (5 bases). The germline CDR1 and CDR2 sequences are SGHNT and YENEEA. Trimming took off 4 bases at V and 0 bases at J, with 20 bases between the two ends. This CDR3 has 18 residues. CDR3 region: CASSYGTAASTSTDTQYF. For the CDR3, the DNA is TGTGCCAGCAGCTATGGAACGGCGGCTAGCACAAGCACAGATACGCAGTATTTT. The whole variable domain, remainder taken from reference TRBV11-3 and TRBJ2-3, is EAGVVQSPRYKIIEKKQPVAFWCNPISGHNTLYWYLQNLGQGPELLIRYENEEAVDDSQLPKDRFSAERLKGVDSTLKIQPAELGDSAVYLCASSYGTAASTSTDTQYFGPGTRLTVL.

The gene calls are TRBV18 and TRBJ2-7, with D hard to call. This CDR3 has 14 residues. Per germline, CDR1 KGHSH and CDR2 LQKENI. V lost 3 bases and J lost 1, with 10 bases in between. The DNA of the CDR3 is TGTGCCAGCTCACCCATCGGGCAGTCCTACGAGCAGTACTTC. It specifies CASSPIGQSYEQYF.

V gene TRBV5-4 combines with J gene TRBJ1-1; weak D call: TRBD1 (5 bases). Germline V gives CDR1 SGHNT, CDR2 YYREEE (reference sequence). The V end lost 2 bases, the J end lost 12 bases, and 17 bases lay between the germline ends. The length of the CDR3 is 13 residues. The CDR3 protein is CASSFAGPGRTFF. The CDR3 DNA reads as TGTGCCAGCAGCTTTGCGGGGCCCGGTAGGACTTTCTTT.

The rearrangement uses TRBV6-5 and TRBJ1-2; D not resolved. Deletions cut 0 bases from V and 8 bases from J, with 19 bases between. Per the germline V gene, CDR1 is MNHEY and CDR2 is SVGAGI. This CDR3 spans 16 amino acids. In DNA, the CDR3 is TGTGCCAGCAGTTACTCGAGTAATGTCGGCACTATGGGCTACACCTTC. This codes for CASSYSSNVGTMGYTF.

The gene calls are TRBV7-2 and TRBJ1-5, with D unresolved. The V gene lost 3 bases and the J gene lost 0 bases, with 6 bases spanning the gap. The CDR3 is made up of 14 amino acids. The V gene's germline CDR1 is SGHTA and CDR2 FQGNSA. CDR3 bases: TGTGCCAGCAGCTTGTCGTATAGCAATCAGCCCCAGCATTTT. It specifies CASSLSYSNQPQHF.

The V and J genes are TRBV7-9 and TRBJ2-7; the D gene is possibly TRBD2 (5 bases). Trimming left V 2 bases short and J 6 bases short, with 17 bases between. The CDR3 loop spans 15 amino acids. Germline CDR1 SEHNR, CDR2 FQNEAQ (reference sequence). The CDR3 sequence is CASSLWESVDSEQYF. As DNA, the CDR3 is TGTGCCAGCAGCTTATGGGAGAGCGTCGATAGCGAGCAGTACTTC.